This TCR beta chain stems from a study of blood T cell repertoires in COVID-19. Study details: Sites across the United States, Italy and Spain contributed samples from acute and convalescent COVID-19. PBMCs, B-cell-depleted T cells, or T cells provided the cDNA or gDNA that made up the material.

The V end lost 8 bases, the J end lost 2 bases, and 10 bases lay between the germline ends. Looked up from germline, CDR1 is KGHDR and CDR2 is SFDVKD. This CDR3 region has 13 residues. Authors' data handling: Reference gene primer amplification yielded estimated nucleated cell counts. Assay used: immunoSEQ multiplex PCR; TCRdb lists only in-frame clones, some missing. V, J and clone size are those of that table, while D and trimming were read from the DNA. The data hold 65,000 to 75,000 clones, with about nine tenths observed a single time. This receptor was identified in a woman of 80 years or more with active or convalescent COVID-19. The J gene is TRBJ2-3, the V gene TRBV24-1, with no clear D. The sample was peripheral blood. CDR3 bases: TGTGCCACCAAAGCGAGATCCACAGATACGCAGTATTTT. It codes for CATKARSTDTQYF.